This T cell receptor beta chain was observed in a study of CD8+CD57+ T cells in acquired aplastic anemia. This clonotype was counted a few times. Its antigen is not known. TCR beta VDJ combinations and CDR3 sequences were profiled from genomic DNA. In TCRdb, the reads were re-called with MiXCR into one record per CDR3 protein. This sample has 400,000 to 600,000 distinct CDR3 sequences, with around 32% found just once. V was pared by 3 bases and J by 2 bases, with 7 bases of the junction left unmatched. CDR3 length equals 18 residues. From germline, CDR1 is MGHDK and CDR2 SYGVNS. Study-wide findings and caveats: The CD8+ Simpson's diversity of patients and controls was not significantly different. Patients and controls shared about 30 CD8+ CDR3 sequences, which appeared highly expressed in patients and within their immunodominant clones.

Flow cytometry had shown expanded CD8+CD57+ cells in the patients chosen for sequencing. By the time of blood sampling, patients had still received no therapy. The chain carries TRBV25-1 and TRBJ2-6, with 10 bases matching TRBD1. This clonotype was sampled from a human donor with aplastic anemia. Sequences were obtained from sorted CD4+, CD8+, or CD8+CD57+ T cells (not recorded which) from PBMCs. Here the CDR3 reads CASSDLRDRGTGANVLTF. For the CDR3, the DNA is TGTGCCAGCAGTGATTTACGGGACAGGGGCACTGGGGCCAACGTCCTGACTTTC.